This T cell receptor beta chain was captured by sequencing in a study of cytomegalovirus exposure and HLA in healthy donors. This clone was recorded a few times. This CDR3 contains 13 residues. The V end lost 2 bases, the J end lost 4 bases, and 8 bases lay between the germline ends. CDR1 and CDR2 (germline): GTSNPN, SVGIG (reference sequence). 13 Jbeta primers and 60 Vbeta primers were used for the PCR. Data came from immunoSEQ multiplex PCR; TCRdb stores just in-frame clones and leaves some out. The sample shows some 76,000 clones, around 84% of them seen only once. The clonotype comes from a woman aged 50 to 60 in good health and CMV-seronegative. The sequenced sample consisted of PBMCs. J is TRBJ2-2 and V is TRBV30; TRBD1 might be the D (6 bases). The CDR3 DNA is TGTGCCTGGAGTACAGGGTTCACCGGGGAGCTGTTTTTT. As protein: CAWSTGFTGELFF.